A selection of T cell receptor beta chains follows, all from one sample in a study of T-cell memory formation after mild COVID-19. TCRdb independently ran MiXCR on the 5' RACE reads; one entry per CDR3 protein. The data contain fewer than 140,000 distinct CDR3 sequences, approximately 15% of them singletons. The specimen sequenced was PBMCs or a T cell subset sorted from them (not recorded which). The receptors shown here come from an adult woman who had mild COVID-19 (a few samples of this study predate the infection). Cell type and time point are not known. Both conserved end residues are part of each CDR3. D genes are given only for firm matches. Clone size, where shown, is once, few, many, or a class for clones that have expanded.

J gene	V gene	clone size	D gene	CDR3 length	CDR3 DNA	CDR3 protein
TRBJ1-1	TRBV13	NA	NA	14	TGTGCCAGCAGCCCCCGGGGGCAGAACACTGAAGCTTTCTTT	CASSPRGQNTEAFF
TRBJ2-7	TRBV29-1	many	TRBD1	12	TGCAGCGTCGCCGACAGGGGATACGAGCAGTACTTC	CSVADRGYEQYF
TRBJ2-1	TRBV12-3/TRBV12-4	NA	TRBD2	20	TGTGCCAGCAGTTTACTCCCGGGACTGTACGGGACTAGCGGGAGTTTTCCGCAGTTCTTC	CASSLLPGLYGTSGSFPQFF
TRBJ2-6	TRBV2	few	NA	17	TGTGCCAGCAGTGAAGCGCTTCCGGGCACTGGGGCCAACGTCCTGACTTTC	CASSEALPGTGANVLTF
TRBJ1-2	TRBV28	few	NA	16	TGTGCCAGCAGCCTCGCAGTGAGGGGCTTCGGCTATGGCTACACCTTC	CASSLAVRGFGYGYTF
TRBJ1-3	TRBV9	NA	NA	14	TGTGCCAGCAGCGTAGGCGACCCTGGAAACACCATATATTTT	CASSVGDPGNTIYF
TRBJ1-5	TRBV5-6	many	NA	14	TGTGCCAGCAGCCGACCAGGGGTGGGTCAGCCCCAGCATTTT	CASSRPGVGQPQHF
TRBJ2-7	TRBV11-2	NA	NA	16	TGTGCCAGCACCCCGACCTTGGACGGGAGATACGTGGAGCAGTACTTC	CASTPTLDGRYVEQYF
TRBJ2-2	TRBV10-3	few	NA	13	TGTGCCATCAGTGAGAGGGACACCGGGGAGCTGTTTTTT	CAISERDTGELFF
TRBJ2-1	TRBV4-3	few	NA	14	TGCGCCAGCAGCCAAGATCGGCAGGGTAATGAGCAGTTCTTC	CASSQDRQGNEQFF
TRBJ2-7	TRBV6-5	NA	NA	13	TGTGCCACCAAGCCTTTTACTAGCAACGAGCAGTACTTC	CATKPFTSNEQYF
TRBJ1-1	TRBV15	NA	NA	16	TGTGCCACCAGCAGAGTTGAAACAGGGCCTGGCGCTGAAGCTTTCTTT	CATSRVETGPGAEAFF
TRBJ1-2	TRBV5-6	once	NA	14	TGTGCCAGCAGCTTGGGGGGCTCAAACTATGGCTACACCTTC	CASSLGGSNYGYTF
TRBJ2-7	TRBV30	NA	TRBD2	11	TGTGCCTCAAGTCGGGAGGGAGAGCAGTACTTC	CASSREGEQYF
TRBJ1-2	TRBV6-6	NA	TRBD1	12	TGTGCCAGCAGTTACGGGACAGACGGCTACACCTTC	CASSYGTDGYTF
TRBJ1-1	TRBV6-2/TRBV6-3	NA	TRBD1	14	TGTGCCAGCCAAGGGACAGCACTGAACACTGAAGCTTTCTTT	CASQGTALNTEAFF
TRBJ2-6	TRBV3-1	few	NA	19	TGTGCCAGCACCAATTACGGGAGACAGCGGTACTCTGGGGCCAACGTCCTGACTTTC	CASTNYGRQRYSGANVLTF
TRBJ1-1	TRBV4-3	NA	NA	13	TGCGCCAGCAGCCAAGACTCCGGGACGGTGTCTTTCTTT	CASSQDSGTVSFF
TRBJ1-1	TRBV13	few	TRBD1	14	TGTGCCAGCAGCTCCGGGGACAGGGTCACTGAAGCTTTCTTT	CASSSGDRVTEAFF
TRBJ1-2	TRBV5-1	few	NA	15	TGCGCCAGCAGCTTGGACGGGGGGCTTAACTATGGCTACACCTTC	CASSLDGGLNYGYTF
TRBJ2-3	TRBV7-9	many	TRBD2	18	TGTGCCAGCAGCATCACGACTAGCGGGAGGGATGGCACAGATACGCAGTATTTT	CASSITTSGRDGTDTQYF
TRBJ2-7	TRBV20-1	few	NA	14	TGCAGTGCTAGACCTCGGAAGGGGCTACTAGAGCAGTACTTC	CSARPRKGLLEQYF
TRBJ2-5	TRBV2	NA	NA	13	TGTGCCAGCACCCCCCCGGCAGGAGAGACCCAGTACTTC	CASTPPAGETQYF
TRBJ2-2	TRBV19	few	NA	14	TGTGCCAGTAGTAAAGGCGCTTCAGCCGGGGAGCTGTTTTTT	CASSKGASAGELFF
TRBJ2-7	TRBV9	NA	NA	13	TGTGCCAGCAGCGATGACGGGACCTACGAGCAGTACTTC	CASSDDGTYEQYF
TRBJ2-5	TRBV7-6	many	NA	14	TGTGCCAGCAGCCCCATGGCCCAGGAAAAGACCCAGTACTTC	CASSPMAQEKTQYF
TRBJ2-1	TRBV7-6	few	NA	13	TGTGCCAGCAGCTTATCGGGCGGGTTAGAGCAGTTCTTC	CASSLSGGLEQFF
TRBJ1-5	TRBV7-9	few	TRBD1	16	TGTGCCAGCAGCAGTGGACAGGGAACAACAGGGGAGCCCCAGCATTTT	CASSSGQGTTGEPQHF
TRBJ1-1	TRBV5-6	few	TRBD1	15	TGTGCCAGCAGCGTGGATGACAGGGTGAACACTGAAGCTTTCTTT	CASSVDDRVNTEAFF
TRBJ2-2	TRBV4-1	few	TRBD2	19	TGCGCCAGCAGCCAAGTCGGCGGCGGGAGGGCGTTAGGGCGTTGGGAGCTGTTTTTT	CASSQVGGGRALGRWELFF
TRBJ2-2	TRBV2	few	TRBD1	16	TGTGCCAGCTCCCGTGGACAGGGGGCACTCACCGGGGAGCTGTTTTTT	CASSRGQGALTGELFF
TRBJ2-5	TRBV29-1	NA	NA	14	TGCAGCGTTGAAGGTTTGGTGGAAGGAGAGACCCAGTACTTC	CSVEGLVEGETQYF
TRBJ2-5	TRBV7-8	few	TRBD1	16	TGTGCCAGCAGGCCGCGTCGGACAGGGGTTTTAGAGACCCAGTACTTC	CASRPRRTGVLETQYF
TRBJ2-3	TRBV7-9	few	TRBD2	16	TGTGCCAGCAGCTTACTACTAGCGGGTCTCACAGATACGCAGTATTTT	CASSLLLAGLTDTQYF
TRBJ2-5	TRBV27	many	TRBD1	15	TGTGCCACTTGGTCCGGGACAGGGTATCAAGAGACCCAGTACTTC	CATWSGTGYQETQYF
TRBJ2-1	TRBV20-1	once	TRBD2	15	TGCAGTGCTAGCGGGACTAGCGGGGACTACAATGAGCAGTTCTTC	CSASGTSGDYNEQFF
TRBJ2-7	TRBV27	NA	TRBD1	14	TGTGCCAGCAGCTACCGGGACAGAACCTACGAGCAGTACTTC	CASSYRDRTYEQYF
TRBJ2-3	TRBV3-1	few	TRBD2	18	TGTGCCAGCAGCCATTTAGGTCGAGGCGGGGGGAGCACAGATACGCAGTATTTT	CASSHLGRGGGSTDTQYF
TRBJ2-7	TRBV6-5	NA	NA	15	TGTGCCAGCAGTCTGGAAGCGGTGGGGTCCTACGAGCAGTACTTC	CASSLEAVGSYEQYF
TRBJ2-5	TRBV12-3/TRBV12-4	few	TRBD1	13	TGTGCCAGCAGTTGGACAGGGGTAGAGACCCAGTACTTC	CASSWTGVETQYF
TRBJ2-5	TRBV6-1	few	NA	11	TGTGCCAGCAGTGATACGGAGACCCAGTACTTC	CASSDTETQYF
TRBJ2-3	TRBV6-6	few	NA	10	TGTGCCACTTTGTCCGATACGCAGTATTTT	CATLSDTQYF
TRBJ2-7	TRBV7-3	NA	TRBD2	13	TGTGCCAGCAGCAGCGGGATTAGTACGTGGCAGTACTTC	CASSSGISTWQYF
TRBJ2-7	TRBV7-6	many	NA	14	TGTGCCAGCAGCTTAGCGACAGGCTCCTACGAGCAGTACTTC	CASSLATGSYEQYF
TRBJ1-1	TRBV9	NA	NA	15	TGTGCCAGCAGCGTATCGACACAGGGCACCACTGAAGCTTTCTTT	CASSVSTQGTTEAFF
TRBJ2-5	TRBV2	few	NA	14	TGTGCCAGCAGTGACCTCCGGTACCTATATGGCCAGTACTTC	CASSDLRYLYGQYF
TRBJ2-1	TRBV29-1	NA	TRBD1	13	TGCAGCGTTGAAGCAGGGGGCAGGGATGAGCAGTTCTTC	CSVEAGGRDEQFF
TRBJ1-6	TRBV7-6	few	TRBD1	16	TGTGCCAGCAGCCAAGGGACAGGGTTAGGGAATTCACCCCTCCACTTT	CASSQGTGLGNSPLHF
TRBJ1-1	TRBV5-1	few	NA	15	TGCGCCAGCAGCTTGGAGGCAGGGTATACCACTGAAGCTTTCTTT	CASSLEAGYTTEAFF
TRBJ2-3	TRBV5-1	few	NA	15	TGCGCCAGCAGCTTGATCTCTACCGCCACAGATACGCAGTATTTT	CASSLISTATDTQYF
TRBJ1-1	TRBV20-1	few	NA	12	TGCAGTGCTAGAGGGCCGGACACTGAAGCTTTCTTT	CSARGPDTEAFF
TRBJ1-1	TRBV15	few	TRBD1	15	TGTGCCACCAGCTTTACAGGGGGTCAGAACACTGAAGCTTTCTTT	CATSFTGGQNTEAFF
TRBJ2-7	TRBV10-3	few	NA	13	TGTGCCATCACCCCCCAATCTAATTACGAGCAGTACTTC	CAITPQSNYEQYF